Sequencing of this TCR beta chain was carried out in a study of OX40 agonist ivuxolimab in advanced cancers. With regard to the full study: The costimulatory receptor OX40 (CD134) was targeted by ivuxolimab, a fully human IgG2 agonistic monoclonal antibody. Intravenous ivuxolimab was administered to patients every 2 weeks at six dose levels: 0.01, 0.1, 0.3, 1.5, 3 and 10 mg/kg. Of the approximately 53 patients in dose escalation, 19 had hepatocellular carcinoma, about 15 had melanoma, 9 had renal cell carcinoma and 9 had head and neck cancer. A male proportion of 75% to 85% and a mean age of about 60 years, ranging from 23 to 79, were recorded for the dose-escalation cohort. Prior anti-PD-1, anti-PD-L1 or anti-CTLA-4 therapy was permitted, and checkpoint inhibitors had been received by about 37% of dose-escalation patients. Partial responses occurred in three dose-escalation patients, of whom one had hepatocellular carcinoma and two had cutaneous melanoma. Peripheral TCRbeta sequencing aimed to test whether ivuxolimab altered TCR sequence diversity and caused clonal T-cell expansion. The paper covers the monotherapy dose-escalation part of the phase I ivuxolimab trial, which included N ≈ 50 patients.

The germline V gene (reference sequence) sets CDR1 to MNHEY and CDR2 to SMNVEV. Cut back by 10 bases and 3 bases, the V and J ends lie 19 bases apart. Including the terminal cysteine and phenylalanine, the CDR3 comprises 14 residues. This entry keeps only the CDR3 DNA: 42 bases, framed from base 1. Patients with autoimmune disease history or receiving systemic immunosuppression were excluded from the trial. Peripheral blood for TCR sequencing was collected from all dose cohorts at baseline, on cycle 4 day 1, and on cycle 7 day 1. Samples came from an open-label, multicenter, first-in-human phase I dose-escalation trial of ivuxolimab. Adults with locally advanced or metastatic melanoma, renal cell, hepatocellular, or head and neck squamous cell carcinoma were enrolled in the trial. CD4+ and CD8+ T cells were sorted separately from peripheral blood before TCR sequencing. To sequence the TCRbeta CDR3 region, genomic DNA was isolated from the sorted cells. TCRbeta CDR3 regions were sequenced using the immunoSEQ Assay. TCRdb re-hosts the immuneACCESS table, in-frame sequences only. Its copies lack some clones; in the studies checked, an unresolved V gene accounts for under half of them, and the cause for the rest is not known. This sample comprises roughly 90,000 clones, 94% of them detected only once. The top ten constitute about 2.6% of the sample.

This clone occurred once. Its antigen has not been determined. One base away there is no much larger clone; base qualities are not given. Results and caveats for the whole study, not just this receptor: After ivuxolimab, more expanded clones were found on average in CD8+ T cells than in CD4+ T cells. Antigen specificity was not determined for the clonally expanded peripheral T cells. Partial responders in the 0.1-3.0 mg/kg groups had among the lowest normalized peripheral clonal expansion, especially among CD8+ T cells. Low levels of normalized T-cell clonal expansion were also seen in some patients who did not respond. Clonal expansion of both CD4+ and CD8+ blood T cells was observed from baseline to week 6 at doses 0.1 to 3.0 mg/kg.

The sequence is built from TRBV27 and TRBJ2-7; the D gene identity is not certain. The sequence was obtained from an adult with an advanced solid tumor such as melanoma, head and neck, liver or kidney cancer. The sample in question was CD4+ or CD8+ T cells sorted from blood, obtained in a trial of the OX40 agonist ivuxolimab. The CDR3 here reads CAISQARWGYEQYF. The DNA sequence follows: TGTGCCATTTCCCAGGCGAGGTGGGGCTACGAGCAGTACTTC.